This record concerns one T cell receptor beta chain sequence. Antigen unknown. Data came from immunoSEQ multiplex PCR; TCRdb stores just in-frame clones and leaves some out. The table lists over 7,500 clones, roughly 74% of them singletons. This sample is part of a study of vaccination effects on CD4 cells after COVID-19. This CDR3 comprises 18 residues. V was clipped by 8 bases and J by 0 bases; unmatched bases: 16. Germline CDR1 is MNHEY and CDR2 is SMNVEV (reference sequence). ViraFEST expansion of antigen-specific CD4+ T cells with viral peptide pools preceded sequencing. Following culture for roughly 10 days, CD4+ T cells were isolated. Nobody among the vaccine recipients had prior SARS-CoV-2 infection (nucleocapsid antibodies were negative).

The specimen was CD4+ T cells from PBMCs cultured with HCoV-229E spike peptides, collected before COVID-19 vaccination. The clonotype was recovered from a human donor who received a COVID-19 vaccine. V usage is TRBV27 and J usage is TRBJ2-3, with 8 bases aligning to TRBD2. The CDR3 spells CASPPAGGPLSSTDTQYF. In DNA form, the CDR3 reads TGTGCCAGCCCTCCTGCGGGGGGACCATTGTCTAGCACAGATACGCAGTATTTT.